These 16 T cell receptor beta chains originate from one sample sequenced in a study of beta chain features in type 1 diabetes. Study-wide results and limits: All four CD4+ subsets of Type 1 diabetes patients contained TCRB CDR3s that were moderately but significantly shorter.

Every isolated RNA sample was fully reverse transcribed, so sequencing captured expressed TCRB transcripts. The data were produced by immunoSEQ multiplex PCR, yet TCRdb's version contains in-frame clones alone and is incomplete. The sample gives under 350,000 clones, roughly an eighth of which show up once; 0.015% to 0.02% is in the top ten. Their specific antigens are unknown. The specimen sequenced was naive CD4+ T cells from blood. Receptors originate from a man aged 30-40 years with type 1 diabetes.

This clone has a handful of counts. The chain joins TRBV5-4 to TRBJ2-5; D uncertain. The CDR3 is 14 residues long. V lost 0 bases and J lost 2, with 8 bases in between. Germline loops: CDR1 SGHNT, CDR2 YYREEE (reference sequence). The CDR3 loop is CASSLDRFQETQYF. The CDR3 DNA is TGTGCCAGCAGCTTGGACAGATTTCAAGAGACCCAGTACTTC.

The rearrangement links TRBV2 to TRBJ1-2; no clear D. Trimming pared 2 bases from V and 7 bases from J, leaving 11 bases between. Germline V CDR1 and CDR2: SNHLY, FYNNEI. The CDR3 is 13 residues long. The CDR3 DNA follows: TGTGCCAGCAGTGAACGGGAGAAGTCTGGCTACACCTTC. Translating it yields CASSEREKSGYTF. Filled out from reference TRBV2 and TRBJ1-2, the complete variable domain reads EPEVTQTPSHQVTQMGQEVILRCVPISNHLYFYWYRQILGQKVEFLVSFYNNEISEKSEIFDDQFSVERPDGSNFTLKIRSTKLEDSAMYFCASSEREKSGYTFGSGTRLTVV.

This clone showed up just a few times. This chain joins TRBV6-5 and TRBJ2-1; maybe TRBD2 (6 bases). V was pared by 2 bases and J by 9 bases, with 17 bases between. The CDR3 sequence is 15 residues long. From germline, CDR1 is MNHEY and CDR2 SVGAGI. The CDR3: CASSYDGRVGIEQFF. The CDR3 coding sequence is TGTGCCAGCAGTTACGACGGGAGAGTGGGCATTGAGCAGTTCTTC.

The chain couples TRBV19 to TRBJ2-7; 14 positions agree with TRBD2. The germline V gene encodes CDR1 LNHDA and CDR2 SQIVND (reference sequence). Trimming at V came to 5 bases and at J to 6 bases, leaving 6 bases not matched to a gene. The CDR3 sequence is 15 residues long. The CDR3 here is CASSLGLAGVSEQYF. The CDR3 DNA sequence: TGTGCCAGTAGTTTGGGACTAGCGGGAGTGAGCGAGCAGTACTTC.

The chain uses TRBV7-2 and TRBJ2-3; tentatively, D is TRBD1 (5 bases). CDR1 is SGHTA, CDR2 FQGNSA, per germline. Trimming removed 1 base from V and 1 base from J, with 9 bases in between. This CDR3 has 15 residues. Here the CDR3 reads CASSLVGRGTDTQYF. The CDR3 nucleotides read TGTGCCAGCAGCTTAGTCGGCAGGGGCACAGATACGCAGTATTTT.

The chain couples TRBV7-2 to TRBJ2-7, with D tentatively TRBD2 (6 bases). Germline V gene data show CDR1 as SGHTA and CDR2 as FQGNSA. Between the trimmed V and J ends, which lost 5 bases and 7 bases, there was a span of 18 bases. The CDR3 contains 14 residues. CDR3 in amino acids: CASSRQNDSGEQYF. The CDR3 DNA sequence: TGTGCCAGCAGCAGACAAAACGACAGCGGGGAGCAGTACTTC.

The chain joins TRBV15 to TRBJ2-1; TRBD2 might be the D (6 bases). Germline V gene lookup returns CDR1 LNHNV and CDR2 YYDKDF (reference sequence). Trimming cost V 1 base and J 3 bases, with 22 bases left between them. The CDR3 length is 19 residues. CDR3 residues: CATSRAGLGGMGVYNEQFF. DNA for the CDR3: TGTGCCACCAGCAGAGCGGGATTAGGCGGGATGGGGGTCTACAATGAGCAGTTCTTC.

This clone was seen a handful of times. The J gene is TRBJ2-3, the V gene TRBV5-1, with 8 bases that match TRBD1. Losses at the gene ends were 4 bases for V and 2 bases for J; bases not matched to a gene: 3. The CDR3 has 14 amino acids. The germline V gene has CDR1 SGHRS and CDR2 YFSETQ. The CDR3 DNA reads TGCGCCAGCAGCCTGGGACAGGTCACAGATACGCAGTATTTT. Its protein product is CASSLGQVTDTQYF. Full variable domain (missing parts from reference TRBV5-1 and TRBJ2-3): KAGVTQTPRYLIKTRGQQVTLSCSPISGHRSVSWYQQTPGQGLQFLFEYFSETQRNKGNFPGRFSGRQFSNSRSEMNVSTLELGDSALYLCASSLGQVTDTQYFGPGTRLTVL.

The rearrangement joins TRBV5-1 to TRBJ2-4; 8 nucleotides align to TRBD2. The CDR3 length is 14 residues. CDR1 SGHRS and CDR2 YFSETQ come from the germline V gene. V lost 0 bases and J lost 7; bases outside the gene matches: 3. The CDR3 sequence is CASSLGREGNIQYF. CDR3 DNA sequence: TGCGCCAGCAGCTTGGGACGGGAGGGGAACATTCAGTACTTC.

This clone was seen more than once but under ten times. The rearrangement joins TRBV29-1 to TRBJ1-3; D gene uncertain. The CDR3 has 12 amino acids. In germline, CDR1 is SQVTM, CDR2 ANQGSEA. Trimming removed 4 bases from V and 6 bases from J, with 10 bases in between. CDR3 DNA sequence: TGCAGCGTTGTAGACACTCCAAACACCATATATTTT. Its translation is CSVVDTPNTIYF.

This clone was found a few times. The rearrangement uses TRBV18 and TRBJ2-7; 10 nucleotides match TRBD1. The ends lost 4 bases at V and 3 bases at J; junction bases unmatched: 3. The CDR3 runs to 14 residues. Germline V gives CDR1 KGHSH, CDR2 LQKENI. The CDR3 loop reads CASSLDRGNYEQYF. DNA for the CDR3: TGTGCCAGCTCACTGGACAGGGGGAACTACGAGCAGTACTTC.

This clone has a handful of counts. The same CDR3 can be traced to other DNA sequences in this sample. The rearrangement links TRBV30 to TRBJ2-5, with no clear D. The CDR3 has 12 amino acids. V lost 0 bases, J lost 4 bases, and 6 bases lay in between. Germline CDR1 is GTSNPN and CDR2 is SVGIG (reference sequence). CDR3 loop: CAWSVTGETQYF. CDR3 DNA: TGTGCCTGGAGTGTCACGGGAGAGACCCAGTACTTC.

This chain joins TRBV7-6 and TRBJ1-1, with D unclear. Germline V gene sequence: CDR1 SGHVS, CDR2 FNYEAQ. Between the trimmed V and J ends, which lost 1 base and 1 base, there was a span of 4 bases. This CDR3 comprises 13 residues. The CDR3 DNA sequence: TGTGCCAGCAGCTTAGGACAGAACACTGAAGCTTTCTTT. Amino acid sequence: CASSLGQNTEAFF.

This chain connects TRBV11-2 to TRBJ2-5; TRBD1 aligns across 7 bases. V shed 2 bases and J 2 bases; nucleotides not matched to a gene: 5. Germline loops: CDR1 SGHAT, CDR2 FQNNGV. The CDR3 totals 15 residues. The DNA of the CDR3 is TGTGCCAGCAGCTTACCCCACAGGGGTCAAGAGACCCAGTACTTC. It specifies CASSLPHRGQETQYF.

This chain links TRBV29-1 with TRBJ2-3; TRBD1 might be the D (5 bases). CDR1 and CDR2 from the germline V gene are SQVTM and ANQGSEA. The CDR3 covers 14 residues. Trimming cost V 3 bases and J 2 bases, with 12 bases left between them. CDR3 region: CSVDLSGATDTQYF. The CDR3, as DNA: TGCAGCGTTGATTTGTCTGGGGCCACAGATACGCAGTATTTT.

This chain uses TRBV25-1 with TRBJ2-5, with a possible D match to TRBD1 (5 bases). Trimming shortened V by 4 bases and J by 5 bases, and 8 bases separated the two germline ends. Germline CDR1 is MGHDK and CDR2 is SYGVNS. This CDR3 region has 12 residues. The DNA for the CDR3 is TGTGCCAGCAGTGCTGGGGCGGAGACCCAGTACTTC. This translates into CASSAGAETQYF.